The 20 T cell receptor beta chains in this list originate from one sample, sequenced in a study of blood T cells in healthy people across ages. Using a J-beta primer mix together with a sample-barcoded 5' primer, a second PCR was run for roughly 6 to 12 cycles. Via MiXCR, TCRdb re-called the 5' RACE reads, giving one row per CDR3 protein. The sample consists of about 780,000 distinct CDR3 sequences, 35% to 50% of them appearing once. Material: blood. The receptors here all came from a man older than 75 in good health.

The chain is built from TRBV29-1 and TRBJ2-1; TRBD2 aligns across 11 bases. The germline V gene has CDR1 SQVTM and CDR2 ANQGSEA. This CDR3 contains 16 residues. The trim removed 6 bases at V and 13 bases at J, leaving 20 bases unmatched. The CDR3 region is CSVAPMTSGNQETQFF. The CDR3 bases are TGCAGCGTCGCACCTATGACTAGCGGGAATCAAGAGACCCAGTTCTTC.

J is TRBJ1-5 and V is TRBV12-3 or TRBV12-4; D unresolved. CDR3 size: 15 residues. V dropped 4 bases and J dropped 4 bases, with 14 bases sitting between them. The CDR3 DNA reads TGTGCCAGCAGTTATGGGTTAGCGGGAAATCAGCCCCAGCATTTT. As protein: CASSYGLAGNQPQHF.

The chain is built from TRBV20-1 and TRBJ2-1, with 7 nucleotides matching TRBD1. The CDR3 length is 16 residues. Unmatched junction bases numbered 6, after V lost 1 base and J lost 0 bases. Per the germline V gene, CDR1 is DFQATT and CDR2 is SNEGSKA (reference sequence). CDR3 nucleotide sequence: TGCAGTGCTAGAGCTTCAGGGGGACGCTCCTACAATGAGCAGTTCTTC. This gives the protein CSARASGGRSYNEQFF.

Only a few counts were recorded for this clonotype. The chain links TRBV28 to TRBJ2-3, with a possible D match to TRBD2 (6 bases). Looked up from germline, CDR1 is MDHEN and CDR2 is SYDVKM. CDR3 length: 15 amino acids. Trimming cost V 3 bases and J 0 bases, with 10 bases left between them. CDR3 coding DNA: TGTGCCAGCAGTTTTAGCGGCGGAAGCACAGATACGCAGTATTTT. Encoded protein: CASSFSGGSTDTQYF.

This clonotype has at least ten counts. The chain is built from TRBV14 and TRBJ2-1; the D call may be TRBD1 or TRBD2 (6 bases each). The ends were cut back, 4 bases at V and 15 bases at J, with 19 bases in the middle. CDR3 length equals 13 residues. Germline lookup yields CDR1 SGHDN and CDR2 FVKESK. CDR3 region: CASSRLSEGGLFF. The CDR3 DNA sequence: TGTGCCAGCAGCCGCCTGTCGGAGGGGGGACTGTTCTTC.

The chain is built from TRBV7-2 and TRBJ1-2, with D unresolved. In germline, CDR1 is SGHTA, CDR2 FQGNSA. The CDR3 runs to 12 residues. Trimming left V 1 base short and J 8 bases short, with 8 bases between. CDR3 region: CASSLGSVGYTF. Written as DNA, the CDR3 is TGTGCCAGCAGCTTAGGGAGTGTCGGCTACACCTTC.

The chain couples TRBV7-9 to TRBJ1-2; D is uncertain. V lost 5 bases and J 5 bases, leaving 6 bases between the germline ends. CDR1 and CDR2 from the germline V gene are SEHNR and FQNEAQ (reference sequence). The length of the CDR3 is 11 residues. The CDR3 DNA reads as TGTGCCAGCAGCCCCCAGTATGGCTACACCTTC. This translates into CASSPQYGYTF. Supplemented by reference TRBV7-9 and TRBJ1-2, the full variable domain reads DTGVSQNPRHKITKRGQNVTFRCDPISEHNRLYWYRQTLGQGPEFLTYFQNEAQLEKSRLLSDRFSAERPKGSFSTLEIQRTEQGDSAMYLCASSPQYGYTFGSGTRLTVV.

As regards this clonotype: Mismatch with germline at one junction end may stem from a read error. This rearrangement joins TRBV9 to TRBJ2-1, with D possibly being TRBD2 (6 bases). The CDR3 loop spans 14 amino acids. Germline V gene sequence: CDR1 SGDLS, CDR2 YYNGEE. Here the CDR3 reads CASGTGGSGNEQLF. Here the CDR3 DNA reads TGTGCCAGTGGTACTGGGGGGAGCGGCAATGAGCAGCTCTTC.

The chain couples TRBV5-1 to TRBJ2-3; 16 nucleotides match TRBD2. V shed 4 bases, J shed 2 bases, and the junction held 4 bases outside the gene matches. The germline gives CDR1 SGHRS, CDR2 YFSETQ. This CDR3 spans 17 amino acids. CDR3 sequence (DNA): TGCGCCAGCAGCACGGGACTAGCGGGAGGGACCACAGATACGCAGTATTTT. This translates into CASSTGLAGGTTDTQYF.

This chain links TRBV27 with TRBJ2-1; weak D call: TRBD2 (6 bases). Trimming shortened V by 6 bases and J by 7 bases, and 22 bases separated the two germline ends. The CDR3 spans 16 residues. Germline V gene lookup returns CDR1 MNHEY and CDR2 SMNVEV (reference sequence). The CDR3 is CASRTLGTGEDNEQFF. CDR3 nucleotides: TGTGCCAGCAGGACACTAGGGACGGGAGAGGATAATGAGCAGTTCTTC.

In nucleotides, the CDR3 is TGTGCCAGCAGCGTAGCAAGGGGAGATACGCAGTATTTT. The encoded protein is CASSVARGDTQYF. The genes are TRBV9 and TRBJ2-3; perhaps TRBD1 as D (5 bases). Trimming left V 0 bases short and J 5 bases short, with 7 bases between. The CDR3 loop spans 13 amino acids. Germline CDR1 reads SGDLS; CDR2 reads YYNGEE. Drawing the rest from reference TRBV9 and TRBJ2-3, the complete variable domain is DSGVTQTPKHLITATGQRVTLRCSPRSGDLSVYWYQQSLDQGLQFLIQYYNGEERAKGNILERFSAQQFPDLHSELNLSSLELGDSALYFCASSVARGDTQYFGPGTRLTVL.

This clonotype was observed a handful of times. V gene TRBV20-1 combines with J gene TRBJ2-7, with 9 bases that match TRBD2. The J call may not be correct, given that the DNA end is closer to TRBJ2-5. The length of the CDR3 is 16 residues. In germline, CDR1 is DFQATT, CDR2 SNEGSKA (reference sequence). This CDR3 is CSAIQAGGSGGETQYF. The CDR3 DNA reads as TGCAGTGCTATACAGGCGGGCGGCAGCGGGGGGGAGACCCAGTACTTC.

The gene calls are TRBV5-1 and TRBJ2-3; the match to TRBD2 covers 7 bases. Trimming removed 5 bases from V and 2 bases from J; junction bases left unmatched: 8. From germline, CDR1 is SGHRS and CDR2 YFSETQ. The CDR3 loop spans 15 amino acids. CDR3 sequence (DNA): TGCGCCAGCAGATACATAGCGGGTTCCACAGATACGCAGTATTTT. Translating it yields CASRYIAGSTDTQYF.

The V and J genes are TRBV20-1 and TRBJ2-2; either TRBD1 or TRBD2 may fit D (7 bases each). This CDR3 comprises 19 residues. In germline, CDR1 is DFQATT, CDR2 SNEGSKA (reference sequence). V was cut by 6 bases and J by 2 bases, with 28 bases left in between. The CDR3: CSASVQGGRLAYNTGELFF. DNA of the CDR3: TGCAGTGCCTCCGTCCAGGGGGGGAGACTAGCTTATAACACCGGGGAGCTGTTTTTT.

This clonotype appeared a few times. The rearrangement links TRBV25-1 to TRBJ2-3; 12 bases agree with TRBD2. V trimming: 2 bases; J trimming: 4 bases; junction bases outside the gene matches: 7. The CDR3 consists of 17 residues. Germline CDR1 MGHDK, CDR2 SYGVNS. CDR3 DNA: TGTGCCAGCAGTGAAGATAGACTAGCGGGAGCCCCAGATACGCAGTATTTT. Protein product: CASSEDRLAGAPDTQYF.

The chain has TRBV4-2 and TRBJ1-3; D gene unclear. CDR1 and CDR2 from the germline V gene are LGHNA and YNFKEQ. Trimming took off 6 bases at V and 0 bases at J, with 9 bases between the two ends. The CDR3 runs 14 residues. In nucleotides, the CDR3 is TGTGCCAGCAGTCATTCGAGCTCTGGAAACACCATATATTTT. Protein product: CASSHSSSGNTIYF.

V usage is TRBV25-1 and J usage is TRBJ1-6; TRBD1 agrees at 7 bases. Germline CDR1 and CDR2: MGHDK and SYGVNS. V was clipped by 1 base and J by 10 bases; unmatched bases: 16. The CDR3 totals 18 residues. CDR3 protein: CASSESLRQGRLGSPLHF. The CDR3, as DNA: TGTGCCAGCAGTGAATCCCTGAGACAGGGACGGTTGGGATCACCCCTCCACTTT.

This clonotype was found many times. The rearrangement uses TRBV12-3 or TRBV12-4 and TRBJ2-1; D perhaps matches TRBD1 (6 bases). Trimming shortened V by 3 bases and J by 1 base, and 7 bases separated the two germline ends. This CDR3 comprises 14 residues. The CDR3 bases are TGTGCCAGCAGTTTCGGGACATCCTACAATGAGCAGTTCTTC. Translating gives CASSFGTSYNEQFF.

Worth noting for this clonotype: One junction end disagrees with the germline gene, perhaps due to a read error. The chain has TRBV7-2 and TRBJ2-3; possibly TRBD2 for D (5 bases). Germline values: CDR1 SGHTA, CDR2 FQGNSA. The CDR3 consists of 17 residues. The CDR3 nucleotides are TGTGCCAGCAGTTTAGAGGGAATGCGGAGGCAGGCAGATACGCAGTATTTT. Amino acids: CASSLEGMRRQADTQYF. Variable domain in full (rest from reference TRBV7-2 and TRBJ2-3): GAGVSQSPSNKVTEKGKDVELRCDPISGHTALYWYRQSLGQGLEFLIYFQGNSAPDKSGLPSDRFSAERTGGSVSTLTIQRTQQEDSAVYLCASSLEGMRRQADTQYFGPGTRLTVL.

This clonotype was seen only a few times. The chain has TRBV28 and TRBJ2-3, with 16 positions matching TRBD2. This CDR3 region has 18 residues. Trimming took 10 bases from V and 10 from J; bases not matched to a gene: 20. The V gene's germline CDR1 is MDHEN and CDR2 SYDVKM. CDR3 in DNA: TGTGCCACCTTCGCCGGGACTAGCGGGAGGGTAACCTCTATTTCGCAGTATTTT. Amino acid sequence: CATFAGTSGRVTSISQYF.